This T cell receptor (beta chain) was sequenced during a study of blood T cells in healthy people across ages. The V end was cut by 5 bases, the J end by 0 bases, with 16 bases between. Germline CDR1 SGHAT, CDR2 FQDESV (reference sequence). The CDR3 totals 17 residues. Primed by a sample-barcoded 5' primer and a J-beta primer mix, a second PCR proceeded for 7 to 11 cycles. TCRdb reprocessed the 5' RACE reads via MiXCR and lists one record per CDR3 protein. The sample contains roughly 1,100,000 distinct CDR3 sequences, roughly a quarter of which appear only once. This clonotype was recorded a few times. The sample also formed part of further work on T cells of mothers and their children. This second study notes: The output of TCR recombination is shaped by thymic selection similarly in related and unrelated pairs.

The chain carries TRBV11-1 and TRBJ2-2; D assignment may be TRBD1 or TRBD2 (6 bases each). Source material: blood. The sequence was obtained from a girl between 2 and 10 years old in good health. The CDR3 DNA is TGTGCCAGCAGCCGCATAAGGGGGGACTCGAACACCGGGGAGCTGTTTTTT. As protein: CASSRIRGDSNTGELFF.